This T cell receptor (beta chain) was found in a study of T cell repertoires in cytomegalovirus infection (dated by TCRdb to between 2017 and 2020). Regarding the complete study: Peptide stimulations targeted recently identified HLA-C-restricted CMV epitopes, whose presentation resists viral immunomodulation, together with well-studied HLA-B-restricted epitopes. Because public TCR beta signatures pointed to carriage of CMV infection together with the matching HLA type, the HLA type of each donor mattered for the analysis.

What the treatment or condition label conveys for this sample: in vitro stimulation with specific CMV peptide epitopes to enrich CMV-specific T cells. As concerns this clonotype: Its antigen remains undetermined. There are no base qualities to consult, and no much larger clone falls within one base.

The full study reports these points: In the ex vivo response, HLA-C-restricted CMV-specific TCR beta clonotypes were dominant, and in two of eight donors the single most frequent clonotype came from this HLA-C-restricted group. In both this cohort and an independent approximately 350-donor cohort, the cumulative frequency of public TCR beta family members distinguished carriers of CMV infection plus the relevant HLA type.

Its CDR3 holds 13 amino acids, cysteine through phenylalanine. Left in the record is the CDR3 DNA by itself, 39 bases read in frame from the first base. The V and J ends are trimmed by 6 bases and 6 bases, leaving 11 bases between them. For CDR1 and CDR2, the germline V gene lists KGHDR and SFDVKD. Instrument used: Illumina HiSeq 1500. TCRdb trimmed public reads at Q25 via fastp, called clones via MiXCR and kept in-frame beta chains. Under each unique CDR3 protein, matching rows form one entry showing the most common genes and DNA. The sample records approximately 500,000 distinct CDR3 sequences, roughly a third of which are singletons. The ten largest clonotypes hold 15% to 20% of the sample.

The material sequenced was cultured PBMCs, taken from culture after CMV antigen stimulation. The TCR originated in a human donor in good health (CMV status not recorded). Some clones in this sample may be carry-over from other donors' samples. The chain uses TRBV24-1 and TRBJ2-4, with the identity of the D gene unclear. The bases read TGTGCCACCAGTCGGTCAGGCACAAACATTCAGTACTTC. Its translation reads: CATSRSGTNIQYF.